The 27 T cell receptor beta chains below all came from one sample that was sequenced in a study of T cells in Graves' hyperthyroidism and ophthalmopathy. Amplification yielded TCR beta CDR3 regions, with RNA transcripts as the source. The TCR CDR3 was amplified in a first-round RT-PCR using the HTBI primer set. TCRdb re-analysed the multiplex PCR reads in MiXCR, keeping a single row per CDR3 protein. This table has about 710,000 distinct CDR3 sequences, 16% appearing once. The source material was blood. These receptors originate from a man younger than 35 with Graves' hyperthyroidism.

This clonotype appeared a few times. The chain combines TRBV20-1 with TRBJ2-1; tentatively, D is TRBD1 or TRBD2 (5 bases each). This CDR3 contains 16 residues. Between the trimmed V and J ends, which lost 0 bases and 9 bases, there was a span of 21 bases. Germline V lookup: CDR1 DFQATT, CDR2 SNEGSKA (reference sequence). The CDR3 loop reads CSARDPRDDPLFEQFF. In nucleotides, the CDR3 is TGCAGTGCTAGAGATCCCCGGGACGACCCCTTGTTTGAGCAGTTCTTC.

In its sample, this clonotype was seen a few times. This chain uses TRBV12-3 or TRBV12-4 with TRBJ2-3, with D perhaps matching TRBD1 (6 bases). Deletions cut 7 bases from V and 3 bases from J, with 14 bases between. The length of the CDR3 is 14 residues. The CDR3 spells CASTQGLGTDTQYF. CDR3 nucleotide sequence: TGTGCCAGCACGCAGGGGCTTGGGACAGATACGCAGTATTTT.

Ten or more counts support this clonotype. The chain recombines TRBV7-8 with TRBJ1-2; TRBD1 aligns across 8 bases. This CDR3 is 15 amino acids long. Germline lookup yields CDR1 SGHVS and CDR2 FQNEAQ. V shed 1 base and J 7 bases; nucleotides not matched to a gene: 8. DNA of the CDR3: TGTGCCAGCAGCTTAGGGACAGGGAGGTTGGTTGGCTACACCTTC. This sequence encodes CASSLGTGRLVGYTF. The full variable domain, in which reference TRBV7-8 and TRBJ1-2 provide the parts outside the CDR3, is GAGVSQSPRYKVAKRGQDVALRCDPISGHVSLFWYQQALGQGPEFLTYFQNEAQLDKSGLPSDRFFAERPEGSVSTLKIQRTQQEDSAVYLCASSLGTGRLVGYTFGSGTRLTVV.

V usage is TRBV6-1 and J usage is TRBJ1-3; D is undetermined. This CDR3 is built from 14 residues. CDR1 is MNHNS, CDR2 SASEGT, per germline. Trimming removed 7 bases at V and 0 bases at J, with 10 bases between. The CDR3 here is CASMADVSGNTIYF. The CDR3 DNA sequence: TGTGCCAGCATGGCGGACGTCTCTGGAAACACCATATATTTT.

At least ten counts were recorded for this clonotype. DNA of the CDR3: TGTGCCAGCAGCTCCCCCCATCGCCTCGAGCAGTACTTC. Translation gives CASSSPHRLEQYF. The genes are TRBV7-8 and TRBJ2-7, with D uncertain. Germline loops: CDR1 SGHVS, CDR2 FQNEAQ. This CDR3 region has 13 residues. Trimming removed 4 bases at V and 6 bases at J, with 13 bases between.

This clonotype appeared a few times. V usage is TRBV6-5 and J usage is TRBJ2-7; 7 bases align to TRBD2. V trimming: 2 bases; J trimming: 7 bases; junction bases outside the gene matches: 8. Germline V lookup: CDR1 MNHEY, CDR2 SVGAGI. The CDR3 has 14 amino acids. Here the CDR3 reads CASSYSAPGGEQYF. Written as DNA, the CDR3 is TGTGCCAGCAGTTACAGTGCCCCCGGGGGGGAGCAGTACTTC.

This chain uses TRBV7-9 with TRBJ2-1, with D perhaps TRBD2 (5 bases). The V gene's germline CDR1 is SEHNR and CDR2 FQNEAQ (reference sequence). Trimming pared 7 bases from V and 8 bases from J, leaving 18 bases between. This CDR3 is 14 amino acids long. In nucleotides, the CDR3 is TGTGCCAGCATTAGAAGCGGAGCTCCCCATGAGCAGTTCTTC. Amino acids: CASIRSGAPHEQFF.

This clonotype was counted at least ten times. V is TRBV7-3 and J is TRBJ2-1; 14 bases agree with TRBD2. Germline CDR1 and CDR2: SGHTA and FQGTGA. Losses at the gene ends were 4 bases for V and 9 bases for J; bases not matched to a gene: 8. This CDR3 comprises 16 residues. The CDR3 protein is CASSSGLAGEGGEQFF. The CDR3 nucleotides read TGTGCCAGCAGCTCGGGACTAGCGGGAGAAGGCGGTGAGCAGTTCTTC.

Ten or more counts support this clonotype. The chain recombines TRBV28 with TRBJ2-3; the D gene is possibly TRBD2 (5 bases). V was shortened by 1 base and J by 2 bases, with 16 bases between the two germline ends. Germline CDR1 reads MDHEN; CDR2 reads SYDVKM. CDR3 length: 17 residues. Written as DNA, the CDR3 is TGTGCCAGCAGTTTATCGACGGGAACCACCTACACAGATACGCAGTATTTT. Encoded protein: CASSLSTGTTYTDTQYF.

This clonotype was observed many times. The CDR3 loop is CASSSPGQGSYEQYF. In DNA form, the CDR3 reads TGTGCCAGCAGTTCCCCGGGACAGGGCTCCTACGAGCAGTACTTC. This rearrangement joins TRBV28 to TRBJ2-7, with 9 bases aligning to TRBD1. CDR3 length equals 15 residues. J gave up 0 bases and V 4 bases, and 4 bases lay outside the gene matches. Germline CDR1 is MDHEN and CDR2 is SYDVKM.

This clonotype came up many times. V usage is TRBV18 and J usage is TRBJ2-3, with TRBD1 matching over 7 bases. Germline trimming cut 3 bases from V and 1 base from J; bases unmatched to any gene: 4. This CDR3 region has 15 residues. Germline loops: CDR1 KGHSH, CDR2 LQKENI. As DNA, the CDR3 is TGTGCCAGCTCACCGGGGGACAGCCGCACAGATACGCAGTATTTT. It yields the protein CASSPGDSRTDTQYF. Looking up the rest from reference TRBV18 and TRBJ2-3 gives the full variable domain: NAGVMQNPRHLVRRRGQEARLRCSPMKGHSHVYWYRQLPEEGLKFMVYLQKENIIDESGMPKERFSAEFPKEGPSILRIQQVVRGDSAAYFCASSPGDSRTDTQYFGPGTRLTVL.

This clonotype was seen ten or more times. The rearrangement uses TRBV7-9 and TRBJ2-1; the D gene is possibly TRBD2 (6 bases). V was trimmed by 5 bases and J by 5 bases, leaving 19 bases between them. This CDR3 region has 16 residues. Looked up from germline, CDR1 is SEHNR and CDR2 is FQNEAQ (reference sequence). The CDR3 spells CASSRLGRDLNNEQFF. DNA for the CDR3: TGTGCCAGCAGCCGACTAGGGCGGGATTTAAACAATGAGCAGTTCTTC. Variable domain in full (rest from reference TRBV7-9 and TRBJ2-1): DTGVSQNPRHKITKRGQNVTFRCDPISEHNRLYWYRQTLGQGPEFLTYFQNEAQLEKSRLLSDRFSAERPKGSFSTLEIQRTEQGDSAMYLCASSRLGRDLNNEQFFGPGTRLTVL.

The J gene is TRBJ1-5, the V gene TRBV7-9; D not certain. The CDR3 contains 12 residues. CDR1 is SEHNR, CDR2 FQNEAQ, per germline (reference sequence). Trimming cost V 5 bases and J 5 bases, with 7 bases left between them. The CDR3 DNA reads TGTGCCAGCAGCGAGCCCGATCAGCCCCAGCATTTT. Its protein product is CASSEPDQPQHF.

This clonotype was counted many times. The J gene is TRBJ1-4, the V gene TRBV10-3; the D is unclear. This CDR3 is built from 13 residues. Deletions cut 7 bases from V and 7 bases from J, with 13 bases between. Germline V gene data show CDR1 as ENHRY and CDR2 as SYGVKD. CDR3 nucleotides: TGTGCCATCACCGCGAGGAGAGGTGAAAAACTGTTTTTT. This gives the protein CAITARRGEKLFF.

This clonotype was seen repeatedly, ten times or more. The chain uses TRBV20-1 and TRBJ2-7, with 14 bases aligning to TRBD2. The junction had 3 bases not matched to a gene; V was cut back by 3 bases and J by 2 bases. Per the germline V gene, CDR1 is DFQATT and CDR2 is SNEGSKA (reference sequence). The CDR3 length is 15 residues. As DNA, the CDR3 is TGCAGTGCTAGGACTAGCGGGAGGGATACCTACGAGCAGTACTTC. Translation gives CSARTSGRDTYEQYF.

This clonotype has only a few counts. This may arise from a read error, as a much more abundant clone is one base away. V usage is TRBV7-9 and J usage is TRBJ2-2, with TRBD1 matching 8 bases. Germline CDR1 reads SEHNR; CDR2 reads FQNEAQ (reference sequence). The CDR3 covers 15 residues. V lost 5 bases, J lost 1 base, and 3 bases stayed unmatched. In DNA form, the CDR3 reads TGTGCCAGCAGCCATGACAGGGGGAACACCGGGGAGCTGTTTTTT. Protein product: CASSHDRGNTGELFF.

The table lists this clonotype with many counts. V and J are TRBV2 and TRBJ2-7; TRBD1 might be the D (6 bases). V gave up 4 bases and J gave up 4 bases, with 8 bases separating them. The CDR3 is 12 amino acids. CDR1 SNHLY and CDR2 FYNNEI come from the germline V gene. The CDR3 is CASSVRGYEQYF. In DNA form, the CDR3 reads TGTGCCAGCAGTGTCAGGGGTTACGAGCAGTACTTC.

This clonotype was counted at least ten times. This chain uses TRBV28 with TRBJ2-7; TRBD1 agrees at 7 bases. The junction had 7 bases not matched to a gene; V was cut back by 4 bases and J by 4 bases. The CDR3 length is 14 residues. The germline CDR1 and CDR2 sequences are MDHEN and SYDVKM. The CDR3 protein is CASSSSGQRYEQYF. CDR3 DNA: TGTGCCAGCAGTTCATCGGGACAGAGATACGAGCAGTACTTC.

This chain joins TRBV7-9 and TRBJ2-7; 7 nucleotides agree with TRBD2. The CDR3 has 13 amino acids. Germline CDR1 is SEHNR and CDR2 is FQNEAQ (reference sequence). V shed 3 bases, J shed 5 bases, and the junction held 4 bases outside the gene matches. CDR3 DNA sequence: TGTGCCAGCAGCTTCATGCTAGCGGACGAGCAGTACTTC. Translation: CASSFMLADEQYF.

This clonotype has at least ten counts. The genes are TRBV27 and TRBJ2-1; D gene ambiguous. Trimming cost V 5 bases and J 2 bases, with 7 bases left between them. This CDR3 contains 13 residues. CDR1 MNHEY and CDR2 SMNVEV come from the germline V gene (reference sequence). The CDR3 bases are TGTGCCAGCAGTATTGGGACCTACAATGAGCAGTTCTTC. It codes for CASSIGTYNEQFF.

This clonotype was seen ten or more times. The CDR3 sequence: CASSSTGWAQYF. CDR3 in DNA: TGTGCCAGCAGCTCTACGGGGTGGGCGCAGTACTTC. V is TRBV7-2 and J is TRBJ2-7, with D perhaps matching TRBD2 (5 bases). The CDR3 runs to 12 residues. The V gene lost 4 bases and the J gene lost 9 bases, with 13 bases spanning the gap. Germline values: CDR1 SGHTA, CDR2 FQGNSA.

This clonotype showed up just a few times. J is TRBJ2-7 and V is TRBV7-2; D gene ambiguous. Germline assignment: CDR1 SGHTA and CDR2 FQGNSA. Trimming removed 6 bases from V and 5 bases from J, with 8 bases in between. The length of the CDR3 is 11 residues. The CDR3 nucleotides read TGTGCCAGCAGAGACTTTGACGAGCAGTACTTC. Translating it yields CASRDFDEQYF.

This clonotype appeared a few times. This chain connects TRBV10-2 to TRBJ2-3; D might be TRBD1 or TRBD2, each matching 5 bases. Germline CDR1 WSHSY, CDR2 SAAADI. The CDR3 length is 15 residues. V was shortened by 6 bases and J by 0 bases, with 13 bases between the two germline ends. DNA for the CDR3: TGCGCCAGCAGACCCCAGGGAGAAAGCACAGATACGCAGTATTTT. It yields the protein CASRPQGESTDTQYF.

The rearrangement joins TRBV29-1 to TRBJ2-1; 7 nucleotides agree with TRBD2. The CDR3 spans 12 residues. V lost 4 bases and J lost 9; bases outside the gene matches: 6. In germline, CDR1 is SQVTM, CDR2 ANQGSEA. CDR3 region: CSVGGGRVEQFF. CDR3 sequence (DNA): TGCAGCGTTGGGGGGGGGAGGGTTGAGCAGTTCTTC.

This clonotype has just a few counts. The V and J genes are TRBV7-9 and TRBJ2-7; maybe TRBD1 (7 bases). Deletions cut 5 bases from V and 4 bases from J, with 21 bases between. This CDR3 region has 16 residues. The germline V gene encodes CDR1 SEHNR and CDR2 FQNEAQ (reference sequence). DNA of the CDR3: TGTGCCAGCAGCACAGGGGCACGCAGGGGGAGGTACGAGCAGTACTTC. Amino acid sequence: CASSTGARRGRYEQYF. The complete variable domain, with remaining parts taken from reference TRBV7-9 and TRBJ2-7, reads DTGVSQNPRHKITKRGQNVTFRCDPISEHNRLYWYRQTLGQGPEFLTYFQNEAQLEKSRLLSDRFSAERPKGSFSTLEIQRTEQGDSAMYLCASSTGARRGRYEQYFGPGTRLTVT.

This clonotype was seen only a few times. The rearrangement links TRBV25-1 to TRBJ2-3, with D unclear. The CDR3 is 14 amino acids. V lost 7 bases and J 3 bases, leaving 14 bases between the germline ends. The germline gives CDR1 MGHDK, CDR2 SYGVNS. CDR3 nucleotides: TGTGCCAGCAATAGCTTTGGGTCTACAGATACGCAGTATTTT. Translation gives CASNSFGSTDTQYF.

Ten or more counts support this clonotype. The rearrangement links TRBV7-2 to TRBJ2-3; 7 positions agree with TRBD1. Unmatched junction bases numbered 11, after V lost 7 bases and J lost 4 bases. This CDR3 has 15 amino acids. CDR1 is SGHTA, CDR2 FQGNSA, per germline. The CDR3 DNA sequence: TGTGCCAGCACACGCAGGGGGTCAAACTCAGATACGCAGTATTTT. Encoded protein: CASTRRGSNSDTQYF.